This passage covers 3 T cell receptor beta chains from one sample sequenced in a study of post-analysis software for immune sequencing data. Unique molecular identifiers tagged the TCR beta cDNA libraries. In TCRdb, the PCR reads were re-called with MiXCR into one record per CDR3 protein. The repertoire consists of fewer than 900,000 distinct CDR3 sequences, with 35% to 55% occurring once and the leading ten covering just under 5%. The study's findings and limits: Several TRBV segments (TRBV5-6, TRBV5-1 and TRBV20-1 among them) occurred more frequently in patients than in controls.

The antigens of these receptors remain unknown. Sequenced input: blood. The receptors were sampled from a girl aged 5 to 17 with multiple sclerosis.

The rearrangement links TRBV4-3 to TRBJ1-2; 9 nucleotides match TRBD1. This CDR3 comprises 17 residues. The V segment lost 0 bases and the J segment 1 base; nucleotides outside the gene matches: 6. CDR1 LGHNA and CDR2 YSLEER come from the germline V gene. The DNA for the CDR3 is TGCGCCAGCAGCCAAGAGGGGGGACAGGGAGTTAACTATGGCTACACCTTC. This encodes CASSQEGGQGVNYGYTF.

The gene calls are TRBV4-2 and TRBJ2-7; tentatively, D is TRBD1 or TRBD2 (5 bases each). CDR3 size: 16 residues. Germline values: CDR1 LGHNA, CDR2 YNFKEQ. V dropped 3 bases and J dropped 5 bases, with 20 bases sitting between them. This chain's CDR3 is CASSQDPGDLRDEQYF. Written as DNA, the CDR3 is TGTGCCAGCAGCCAGGACCCCGGGGACCTCAGGGACGAGCAGTACTTC.

The chain couples TRBV27 to TRBJ2-1; the match to TRBD1 covers 8 bases. V trimming: 5 bases; J trimming: 3 bases; junction bases outside the gene matches: 6. The CDR3 covers 15 residues. CDR1 is MNHEY and CDR2 is SMNVEV in the germline V gene (reference sequence). DNA of the CDR3: TGTGCCAGCAGTCTGGGACAGGAGGGCTACAATGAGCAGTTCTTC. Translated, it gives CASSLGQEGYNEQFF.